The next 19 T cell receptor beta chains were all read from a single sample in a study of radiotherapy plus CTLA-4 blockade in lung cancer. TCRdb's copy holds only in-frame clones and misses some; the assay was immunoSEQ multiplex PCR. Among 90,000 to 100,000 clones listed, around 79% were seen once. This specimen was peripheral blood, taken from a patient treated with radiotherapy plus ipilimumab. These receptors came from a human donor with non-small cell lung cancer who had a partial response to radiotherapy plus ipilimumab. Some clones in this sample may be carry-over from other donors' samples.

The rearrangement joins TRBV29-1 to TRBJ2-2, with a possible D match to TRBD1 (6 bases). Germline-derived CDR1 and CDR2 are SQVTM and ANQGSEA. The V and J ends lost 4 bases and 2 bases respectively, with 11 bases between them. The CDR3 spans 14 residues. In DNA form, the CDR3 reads TGCAGCGTTGTAGCCGGGACAAACACCGGGGAGCTGTTTTTT. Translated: CSVVAGTNTGELFF.

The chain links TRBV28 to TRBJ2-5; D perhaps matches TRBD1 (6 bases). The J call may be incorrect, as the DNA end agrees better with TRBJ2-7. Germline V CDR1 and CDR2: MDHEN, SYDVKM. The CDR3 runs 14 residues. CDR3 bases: TGTGCCAGCCTCGCAGCAGGGGCGTCCTACGAGCAGTACTTC. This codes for CASLAAGASYEQYF.

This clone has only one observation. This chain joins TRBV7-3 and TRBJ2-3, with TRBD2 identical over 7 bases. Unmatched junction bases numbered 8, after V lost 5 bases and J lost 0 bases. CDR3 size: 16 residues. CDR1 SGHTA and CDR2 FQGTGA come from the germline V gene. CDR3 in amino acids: CASSRNGEGSTDTQYF. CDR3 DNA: TGTGCCAGCAGCCGGAACGGGGAGGGAAGCACAGATACGCAGTATTTT.

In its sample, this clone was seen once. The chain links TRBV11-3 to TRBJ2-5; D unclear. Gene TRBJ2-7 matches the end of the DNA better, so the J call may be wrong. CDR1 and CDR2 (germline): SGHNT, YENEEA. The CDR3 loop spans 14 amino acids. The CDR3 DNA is TGTGCCAGCAGCTTAGTAAGGAGCTCCTACGAGCAGTACTTC. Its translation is CASSLVRSSYEQYF.

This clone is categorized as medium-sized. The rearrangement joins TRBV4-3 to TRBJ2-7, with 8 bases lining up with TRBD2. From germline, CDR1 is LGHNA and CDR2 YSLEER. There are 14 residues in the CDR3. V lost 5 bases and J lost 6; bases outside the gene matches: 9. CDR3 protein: CASSVNVLAAEQYF. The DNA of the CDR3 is TGCGCCAGCAGCGTTAATGTACTAGCGGCCGAGCAGTACTTC.

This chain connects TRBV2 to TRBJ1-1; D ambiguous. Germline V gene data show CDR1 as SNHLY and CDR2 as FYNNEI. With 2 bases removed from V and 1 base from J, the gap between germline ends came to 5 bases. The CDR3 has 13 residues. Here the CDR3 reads CASSEQWNTEAFF. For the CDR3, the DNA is TGTGCCAGCAGTGAACAGTGGAACACTGAAGCTTTCTTT.

The CDR3 here is CASPARISYNEQFF. The CDR3 DNA is TGTGCCAGCCCAGCGAGGATTTCCTACAATGAGCAGTTCTTC. The chain employs TRBV21-1 and TRBJ2-1; TRBD2, the table's D call, lacks a check against the DNA. TRBV21-1 is annotated as a pseudogene. CDR3 length: 14 amino acids.

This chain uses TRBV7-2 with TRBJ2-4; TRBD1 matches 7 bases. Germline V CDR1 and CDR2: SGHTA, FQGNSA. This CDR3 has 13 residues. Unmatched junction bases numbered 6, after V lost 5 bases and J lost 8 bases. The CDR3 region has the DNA TGTGCCAGCAGCATCGACAGGGATGACATTCAGTACTTC. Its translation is CASSIDRDDIQYF.

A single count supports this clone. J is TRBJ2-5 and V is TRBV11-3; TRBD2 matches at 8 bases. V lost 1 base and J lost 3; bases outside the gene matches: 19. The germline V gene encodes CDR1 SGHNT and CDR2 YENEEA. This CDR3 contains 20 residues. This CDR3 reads CASSLGRGGPGRTMKETQYF. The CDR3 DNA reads TGTGCCAGCAGCTTAGGCCGGGGGGGCCCGGGACGGACAATGAAAGAGACCCAGTACTTC.

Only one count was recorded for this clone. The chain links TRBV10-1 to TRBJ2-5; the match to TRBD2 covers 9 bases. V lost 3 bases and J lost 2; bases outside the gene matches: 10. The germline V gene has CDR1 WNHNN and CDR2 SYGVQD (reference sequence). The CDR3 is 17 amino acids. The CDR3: CASSEGGSGSAQETQYF. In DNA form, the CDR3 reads TGCGCCAGCAGTGAAGGGGGTAGCGGGAGCGCACAAGAGACCCAGTACTTC.

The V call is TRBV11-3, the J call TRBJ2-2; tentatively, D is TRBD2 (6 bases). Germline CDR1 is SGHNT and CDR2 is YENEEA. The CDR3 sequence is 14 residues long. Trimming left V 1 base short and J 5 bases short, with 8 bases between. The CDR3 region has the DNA TGTGCCAGCAGCTTAGTAAGCGGGACCGGGGAGCTGTTTTTT. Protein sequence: CASSLVSGTGELFF.

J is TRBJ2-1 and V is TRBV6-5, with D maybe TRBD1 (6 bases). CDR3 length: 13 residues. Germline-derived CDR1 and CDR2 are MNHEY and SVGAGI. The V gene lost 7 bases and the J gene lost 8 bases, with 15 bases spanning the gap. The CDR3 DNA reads TGTGCCAGCACCCCACAGGGCGGCGATGAGCAGTTCTTC. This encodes CASTPQGGDEQFF.

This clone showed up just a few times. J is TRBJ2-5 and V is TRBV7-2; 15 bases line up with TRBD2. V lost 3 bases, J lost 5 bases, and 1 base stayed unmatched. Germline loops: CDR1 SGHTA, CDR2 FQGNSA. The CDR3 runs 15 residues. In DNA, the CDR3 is TGTGCCAGCAGCTTCGGGACTAGCGGGGGGGAGACCCAGTACTTC. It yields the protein CASSFGTSGGETQYF. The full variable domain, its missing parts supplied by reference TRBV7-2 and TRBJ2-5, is GAGVSQSPSNKVTEKGKDVELRCDPISGHTALYWYRQSLGQGLEFLIYFQGNSAPDKSGLPSDRFSAERTGGSVSTLTIQRTQQEDSAVYLCASSFGTSGGETQYFGPGTRLLVL.

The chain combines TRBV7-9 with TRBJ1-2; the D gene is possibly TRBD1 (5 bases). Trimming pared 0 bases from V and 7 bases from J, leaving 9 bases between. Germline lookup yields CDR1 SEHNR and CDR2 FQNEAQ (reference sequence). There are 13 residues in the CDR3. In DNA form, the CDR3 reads TGTGCCAGCAGCTTAGCGGGGCAGGGTGGCTACACCTTC. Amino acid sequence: CASSLAGQGGYTF.

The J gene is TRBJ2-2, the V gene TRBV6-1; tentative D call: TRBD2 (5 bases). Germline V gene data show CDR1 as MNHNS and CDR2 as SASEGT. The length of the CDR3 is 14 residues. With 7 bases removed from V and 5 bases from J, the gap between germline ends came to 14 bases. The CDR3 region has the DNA TGTGCCAGCAAGAGGGTTTGGGAAACCGGGGAGCTGTTTTTT. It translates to CASKRVWETGELFF.

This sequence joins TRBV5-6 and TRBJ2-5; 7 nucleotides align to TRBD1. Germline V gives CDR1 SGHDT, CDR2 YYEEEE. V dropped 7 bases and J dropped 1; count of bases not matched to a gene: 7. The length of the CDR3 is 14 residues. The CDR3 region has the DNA TGTGCCAGCGGCGCGACAGGGACCCAAGAGACCCAGTACTTC. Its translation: CASGATGTQETQYF.

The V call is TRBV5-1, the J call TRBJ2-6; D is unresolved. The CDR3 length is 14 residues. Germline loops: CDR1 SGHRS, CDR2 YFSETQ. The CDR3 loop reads CAGVSPSGANVLTF. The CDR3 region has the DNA TGCGCTGGAGTATCCCCCTCTGGGGCCAACGTCCTGACTTTC.

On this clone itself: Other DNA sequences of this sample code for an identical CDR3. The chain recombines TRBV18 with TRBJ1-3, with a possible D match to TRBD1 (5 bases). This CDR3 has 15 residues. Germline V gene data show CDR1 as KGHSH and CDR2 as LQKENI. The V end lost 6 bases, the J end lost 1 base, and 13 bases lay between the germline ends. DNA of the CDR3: TGTGCCAGCTCGGATACAGGTCGGTCTGGAAACACCATATATTTT. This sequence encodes CASSDTGRSGNTIYF.

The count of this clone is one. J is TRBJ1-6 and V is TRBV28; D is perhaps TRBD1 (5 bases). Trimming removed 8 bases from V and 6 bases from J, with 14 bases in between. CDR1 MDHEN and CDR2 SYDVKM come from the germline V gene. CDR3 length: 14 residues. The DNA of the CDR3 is TGTGCCAGCCTAACCCAGGGTGGTAATTCACCCCTCCACTTT. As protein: CASLTQGGNSPLHF. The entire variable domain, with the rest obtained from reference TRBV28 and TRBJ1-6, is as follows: DVKVTQSSRYLVKRTGEKVFLECVQDMDHENMFWYRQDPGLGLRLIYFSYDVKMKEKGDIPEGYSVSREKKERFSLILESASTNQTSMYLCASLTQGGNSPLHFGNGTRLTVT.